The rows below give T cell receptor beta chains drawn from one sample of a study of beta chain features in type 1 diabetes. Some clones are missing from TCRdb's copy, which holds only in-frame ones; the method was immunoSEQ multiplex PCR. This table holds around 40,000 clones, 51% found once. The sequencing input was Tregs from blood. The origin of the receptors is a woman aged 18-29 years in good health. CDR3s include the opening cysteine and the closing phenylalanine or tryptophan. The D gene is left open where the match is weak. Size is stated for part of the rows, as once, few or many counts, or as a class when the clone is expanded.

cdr3_aa | cdr3_nt | clone_size | d_call | j_call | v_call
CSAREYPQLFF | TGCAGTGCTAGAGAGTATCCGCAGTTGTTCTTT | NA | NA | TRBJ1-1 | TRBV20-1
CASSVKQGSGKPQHF | TGTGCCAGCAGTGTCAAACAGGGTAGTGGGAAGCCCCAGCATTTT | few | NA | TRBJ1-5 | TRBV6-1
CAAFVADGTDTQYF | TGTGCCGCCTTCGTAGCGGACGGCACAGATACGCAGTATTTT | NA | NA | TRBJ2-3 | TRBV6-1
CASSYGSGASYEQYF | TGTGCCAGCAGTTATGGAAGCGGGGCCTCCTACGAGCAGTACTTC | NA | TRBD2 | TRBJ2-7 | TRBV6-5
CASSLAIRGNNEQFF | TGTGCCAGCAGCTTAGCGATAAGGGGTAACAATGAGCAGTTCTTC | few | NA | TRBJ2-1 | TRBV7-2
CASSIGQRLNTEAFF | TGCGCCAGCAGCATCGGACAGAGGTTGAACACTGAAGCTTTCTTT | few | NA | TRBJ1-1 | TRBV5-1
CASSKREQDTQYF | TGCGCCAGCAGTAAGCGGGAGCAAGATACGCAGTATTTT | few | TRBD2 | TRBJ2-3 | TRBV10-2
CAISEKGRGSGYTF | TGTGCCATCAGTGAGAAGGGGAGGGGTAGTGGCTACACCTTC | NA | NA | TRBJ1-2 | TRBV10-3
CAWSGLAGETQYF | TGTGCCTGGAGCGGACTAGCCGGGGAGACCCAGTACTTC | few | TRBD2 | TRBJ2-5 | TRBV30
CASSPPFLGQGNQPQHF | TGTGCCAGCTCACCACCGTTTCTGGGACAGGGCAATCAGCCCCAGCATTTT | NA | TRBD1 | TRBJ1-5 | TRBV18
CASSLLGQDFPDTQYF | TGTGCCAGCAGCTTGTTGGGACAGGATTTTCCAGATACGCAGTATTTT | NA | TRBD1 | TRBJ2-3 | TRBV5-6
CASSLNGLYQETQYF | TGCGCCAGCAGCCTGAACGGTCTGTACCAAGAGACCCAGTACTTC | few | NA | TRBJ2-5 | TRBV5-1
CASSGLAGADTQYF | TGTGCCAGTTCGGGACTAGCGGGAGCAGATACGCAGTATTTT | NA | TRBD2 | TRBJ2-3 | TRBV18
CASSSPGTGVPVYEQYF | TGTGCCAGCAGTTCTCCCGGGACAGGGGTCCCTGTCTACGAGCAGTACTTC | few | TRBD1 | TRBJ2-7 | TRBV28
CSVELASGRTGELFF | TGCAGCGTTGAATTGGCTAGCGGGAGGACCGGGGAGCTGTTTTTT | few | TRBD2 | TRBJ2-2 | TRBV29-1
CASTFSGTGGSWEQFF | TGTGCCAGCACCTTCTCCGGGACAGGGGGCTCATGGGAGCAGTTCTTC | NA | TRBD1 | TRBJ2-1 | TRBV6-6
CASGSIQGRNTEAFF | TGTGCTAGTGGCTCTATACAGGGGAGGAACACTGAAGCTTTCTTT | NA | TRBD1 | TRBJ1-1 | TRBV12-5
CASSESEWLGKNIQYF | TGTGCCAGCAGTGAATCTGAGTGGCTAGGCAAAAACATTCAGTACTTC | NA | NA | TRBJ2-4 | TRBV2
CSVEKSTNMNTEAFF | TGCAGCGTTGAAAAGTCGACAAACATGAACACTGAAGCTTTCTTT | few | NA | TRBJ1-1 | TRBV29-1
CASSPEARQPQHF | TGTGCCAGCAGCCCGGAGGCCCGTCAGCCCCAGCATTTT | NA | NA | TRBJ1-5 | TRBV7-2
CASSPRRENQPQHF | TGTGCCAGCAGCCCAAGGAGGGAGAATCAACCCCAGCATTTT | few | NA | TRBJ1-5 | TRBV4-2
CASSVGQTIAKNIQYF | TGTGCCAGCAGTGTGGGGCAGACAATAGCCAAAAACATTCAGTACTTC | NA | NA | TRBJ2-4 | TRBV25-1
CASSADPMVNTIYF | TGTGCCAGCAGCGCAGATCCAATGGTCAACACCATATATTTT | once | NA | TRBJ1-3 | TRBV9
CASSRGQGNNQPQHF | TGTGCCAGTAGTAGGGGACAGGGTAACAATCAGCCCCAGCATTTT | NA | TRBD1 | TRBJ1-5 | TRBV19
CASSPISLAGGAFF | TGTGCCAGCAGCCCAATTTCCCTCGCGGGAGGAGCTTTCTTT | NA | NA | TRBJ1-1 | TRBV28
CASSITWAGNMNTEAFF | TGTGCCAGTAGTATAACTTGGGCAGGGAATATGAACACTGAAGCTTTCTTT | NA | NA | TRBJ1-1 | TRBV19
CASSLEGLAGGSRYNEQFF | TGCGCCAGCAGCTTGGAGGGTCTAGCGGGAGGATCCCGTTACAATGAGCAGTTCTTC | NA | TRBD2 | TRBJ2-1 | TRBV5-1